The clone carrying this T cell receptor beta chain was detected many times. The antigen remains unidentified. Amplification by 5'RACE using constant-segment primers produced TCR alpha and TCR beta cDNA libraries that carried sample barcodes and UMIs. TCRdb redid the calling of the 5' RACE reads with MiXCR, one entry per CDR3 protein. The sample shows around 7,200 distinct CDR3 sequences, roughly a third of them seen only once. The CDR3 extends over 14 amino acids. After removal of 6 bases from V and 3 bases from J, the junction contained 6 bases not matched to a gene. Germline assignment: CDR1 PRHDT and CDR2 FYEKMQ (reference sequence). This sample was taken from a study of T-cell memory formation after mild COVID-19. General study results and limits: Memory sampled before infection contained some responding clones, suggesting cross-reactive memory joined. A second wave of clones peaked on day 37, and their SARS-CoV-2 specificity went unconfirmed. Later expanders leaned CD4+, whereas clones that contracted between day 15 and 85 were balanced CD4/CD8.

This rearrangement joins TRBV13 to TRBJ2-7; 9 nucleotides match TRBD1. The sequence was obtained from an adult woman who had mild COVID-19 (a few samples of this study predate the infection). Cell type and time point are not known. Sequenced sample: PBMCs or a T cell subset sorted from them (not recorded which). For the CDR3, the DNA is TGTGCCAGCAGTTCACAGGGGGCGATCTACGAGCAGTACTTC. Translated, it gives CASSSQGAIYEQYF. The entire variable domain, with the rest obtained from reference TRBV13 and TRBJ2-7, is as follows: AAGVIQSPRHLIKEKRETATLKCYPIPRHDTVYWYQQGPGQDPQFLISFYEKMQSDKGSIPDRFSAQQFSDYHSELNMSSLELGDSALYFCASSSQGAIYEQYFGPGTRLTVT.